The 21 T cell receptor beta chains below were found in one sample sequenced in a study of T cells expressing NK-cell markers. With the 5' RACE reads reprocessed, TCRdb shows one record per CDR3 protein and no DNA. This specimen shows 500,000 to 700,000 distinct CDR3 sequences; the ten leading clones hold approximately 3.6%. Source material: blood T cells: a sorted CD56 or NKG2C T cell subset, CD4+ or CD8+ T cells, or bulk PBMC T cells (not recorded which). The receptors come from a man aged 18 to 30 in good health.

CDR3 region: CASRRGQGRETQYF. The chain is built from TRBV5-1 and TRBJ2-5; checking the TCRdb D call of TRBD1 is not possible without DNA. The CDR3 is made up of 14 amino acids. Germline CDR1 and CDR2: SGHRS and YFSETQ.

The gene calls are TRBV9 and TRBJ2-1; the D call from TCRdb, TRBD2, cannot be confirmed without DNA. CDR1 and CDR2 from the germline V gene are SGDLS and YYNGEE. The CDR3 loop spans 16 amino acids. The CDR3 loop reads CASSPREREDPNEQFF.

The chain carries TRBV7-2 and TRBJ2-7; the D call from TCRdb, TRBD1, cannot be confirmed without DNA. Germline lookup yields CDR1 SGHTA and CDR2 FQGNSA. This CDR3 contains 16 residues. CDR3 in amino acids: CASSLDVAVRAYEQYF.

The V call is TRBV4-3, the J call TRBJ2-1. Germline CDR1 and CDR2: LGHNA and YSLEER. The CDR3 totals 16 residues. CDR3 sequence reads: CASSQELSNSYNEQFF.

The gene calls are TRBV12-3 or TRBV12-4 and TRBJ2-2; with no DNA, the TCRdb D assignment of TRBD1 cannot be verified. The length of the CDR3 is 14 residues. The chain's CDR3 is CASSRSGGMRELFF.

This CDR3 reads CASSPRQRLYYEQYF. V and J are TRBV13 and TRBJ2-7; the D call of TRBD1 rests on TCRdb alone, since no DNA is present to check it. This CDR3 contains 15 residues. Germline V gene data show CDR1 as PRHDT and CDR2 as FYEKMQ (reference sequence).

This CDR3 reads CAWGQGNEQFF. The chain has TRBV30 and TRBJ2-1; checking the TCRdb D call of TRBD1 is not possible without DNA. Per the germline V gene, CDR1 is GTSNPN and CDR2 is SVGIG (reference sequence). This CDR3 is 11 amino acids long.

The chain carries TRBV20-1 and TRBJ2-5; the D call of TRBD2 rests on TCRdb alone, since no DNA is present to check it. The CDR3 spans 13 residues. Germline V gives CDR1 DFQATT, CDR2 SNEGSKA (reference sequence). CDR3 loop: CSVRRENQETQYF.

The rearrangement joins TRBV27 to TRBJ2-3; TCRdb names TRBD1, which stays unverified in the absence of DNA. The CDR3 runs 14 residues. Germline CDR1 reads MNHEY; CDR2 reads SMNVEV (reference sequence). This CDR3 is CASNGQAIGDTQYF.

The rearrangement links TRBV5-6 to TRBJ2-5; TCRdb lists TRBD1, though no DNA is available to test this call. CDR1 SGHDT and CDR2 YYEEEE come from the germline V gene. This CDR3 comprises 15 residues. The CDR3 sequence: CASSFRSGDAKTQYF.

The chain is built from TRBV5-1 and TRBJ2-2; TCRdb returns TRBD2, unconfirmable since there is no DNA. The length of the CDR3 is 20 residues. Germline values: CDR1 SGHRS, CDR2 YFSETQ. CDR3 sequence reads: CASSLDGGLAGGTNTGELFF. Based on the CDR3 plus reference TRBV5-1 and TRBJ2-2, the full variable domain is KAGVTQTPRYLIKTRGQQVTLSCSPISGHRSVSWYQQTPGQGLQFLFEYFSETQRNKGNFPGRFSGRQFSNSRSEMNVSTLELGDSALYLCASSLDGGLAGGTNTGELFFGEGSRLTVL.

The chain recombines TRBV4-3 with TRBJ2-1; the D call from TCRdb, TRBD1, cannot be confirmed without DNA. The germline V gene has CDR1 LGHNA and CDR2 YSLEER. CDR3 length: 14 amino acids. CDR3 sequence: CASSQGASYNEQFF.

V and J are TRBV10-3 and TRBJ2-3; absent DNA, TCRdb's TRBD2 call cannot be checked. There are 14 residues in the CDR3. Germline loops: CDR1 ENHRY, CDR2 SYGVKD. The chain's CDR3 is CATASGRAEDTQYF.

This sequence joins TRBV3-1 and TRBJ1-3; TCRdb calls TRBD1, which cannot be checked without DNA. This CDR3 region has 15 residues. Per the germline V gene, CDR1 is LGHDT and CDR2 is YNNKEL (reference sequence). The CDR3 region is CASSPRTGQGGTIYF.

V and J are TRBV20-1 and TRBJ2-2. Germline CDR1 is DFQATT and CDR2 is SNEGSKA (reference sequence). CDR3 size: 12 residues. The CDR3 protein is CSARTTHGELFF.

V gene TRBV5-1 combines with J gene TRBJ2-1; as DNA is missing, the TRBD1 call by TCRdb cannot be tested. The CDR3 is made up of 18 amino acids. Germline V gene lookup returns CDR1 SGHRS and CDR2 YFSETQ. CDR3 amino acids: CASSLFWGEGVSYNEQFF.

V gene TRBV6-1 combines with J gene TRBJ2-5; TCRdb selects TRBD1, and the lack of DNA leaves this call unchecked. Germline CDR1 and CDR2: MNHNS and SASEGT. This CDR3 comprises 13 residues. CDR3 region: CASRGQPLGTQYF.

V usage is TRBV15 and J usage is TRBJ1-1; TCRdb gives TRBD1 as the D gene, but with no DNA this cannot be confirmed. This CDR3 has 15 amino acids. The germline CDR1 and CDR2 sequences are LNHNV and YYDKDF (reference sequence). CDR3 sequence reads: CATSTRTGLNTEAFF.

V gene TRBV24-1 combines with J gene TRBJ2-7; TCRdb names TRBD2, which stays unverified in the absence of DNA. CDR1 is KGHDR and CDR2 is SFDVKD in the germline V gene. The CDR3 contains 14 residues. CDR3 residues: CATSDSSGNYEQYF.

The V call is TRBV12-3 or TRBV12-4, the J call TRBJ2-4; TCRdb names TRBD2, which stays unverified in the absence of DNA. This CDR3 is built from 19 residues. This CDR3 reads CASRGALAEPSRAKNIQYF.

The chain couples TRBV29-1 to TRBJ2-3; no DNA is available, so the TRBD2 call from TCRdb remains unchecked. Germline CDR1 reads SQVTM; CDR2 reads ANQGSEA. This CDR3 has 12 residues. CDR3: CSVGLAGDTQYF.